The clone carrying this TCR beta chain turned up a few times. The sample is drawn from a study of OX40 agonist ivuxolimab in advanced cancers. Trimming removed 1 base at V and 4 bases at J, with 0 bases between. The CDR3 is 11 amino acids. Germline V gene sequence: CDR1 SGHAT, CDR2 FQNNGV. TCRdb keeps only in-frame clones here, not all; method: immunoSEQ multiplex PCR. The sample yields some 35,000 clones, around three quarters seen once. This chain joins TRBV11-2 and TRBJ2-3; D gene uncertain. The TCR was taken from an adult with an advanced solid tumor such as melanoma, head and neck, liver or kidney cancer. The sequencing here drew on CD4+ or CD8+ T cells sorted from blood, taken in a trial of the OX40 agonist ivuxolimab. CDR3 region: CASSLADTQYF. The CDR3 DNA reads TGTGCCAGCAGCTTAGCAGATACGCAGTATTTT.